Listed below are T cell receptor beta chains from one sample, sequenced in a study of T cells in localized non-small cell lung cancer. Clones were sequenced by immunoSEQ multiplex PCR, and TCRdb holds only the in-frame ones, with some missing. The table lists under 60,000 clones, roughly 85% of them singletons. The sequences come from peripheral blood, collected before any cancer treatment. The receptors come from a male donor at least 60 years old with stage III squamous cell lung carcinoma. Each CDR3 is given with its conserved first and last residue. D genes are given only for firm matches. Not all rows give a size; the values are once, few, many and, for expanded clones, a class.

V gene	D gene	J gene	clone size	CDR3 protein	CDR3 DNA
TRBV2	.	TRBJ1-4	.	CASSDVGATNEKLFF	TGTGCCAGCAGTGATGTGGGGGCAACTAATGAAAAACTGTTTTTT
TRBV4-3	.	TRBJ2-3	.	CASSQDLSGVNTDTQYF	TGCGCCAGCAGCCAAGATCTATCAGGGGTGAACACAGATACGCAGTATTTT
TRBV27	.	TRBJ1-3	.	CASSPPLGNTIYF	TGTGCCAGCAGTCCCCCCCTCGGAAACACCATATATTTT
TRBV23-1	.	TRBJ2-3	.	CASSQSSESSTDTQYF	TGCGCCAGCAGTCAATCATCAGAGTCTAGCACAGATACGCAGTATTTT
TRBV6-1	.	TRBJ1-2	once	CASSEGGTIASYGYTF	TGTGCCAGCAGTGAGGGGGGGACCATCGCCTCCTATGGCTACACCTTC
TRBV19	TRBD1	TRBJ2-2	once	CASIAGGNTGELFF	TGTGCCAGTATCGCAGGGGGGAACACCGGGGAGCTGTTTTTT
TRBV29-1	TRBD1	TRBJ1-4	once	CSVVLQGRRDATNEKLFF	TGCAGCGTTGTACTACAGGGGCGGAGGGATGCAACTAATGAAAAACTGTTTTTT
TRBV28	.	TRBJ2-1	.	CASSLDRLVTRGDEFF	TGTGCCAGCAGTCTCGACAGACTGGTTACACGCGGAGACGAGTTCTTC
TRBV5-4	.	TRBJ2-2	.	CASSLPRQGHTGELFF	TGTGCCAGCAGCTTACCCAGGCAGGGTCACACCGGGGAGCTGTTTTTT
TRBV10-3	.	TRBJ2-3	.	CAISEFGPSAQSRSTDTQYF	TGTGCCATCAGTGAATTCGGCCCTAGCGCCCAGTCAAGAAGCACAGATACGCAGTATTTT